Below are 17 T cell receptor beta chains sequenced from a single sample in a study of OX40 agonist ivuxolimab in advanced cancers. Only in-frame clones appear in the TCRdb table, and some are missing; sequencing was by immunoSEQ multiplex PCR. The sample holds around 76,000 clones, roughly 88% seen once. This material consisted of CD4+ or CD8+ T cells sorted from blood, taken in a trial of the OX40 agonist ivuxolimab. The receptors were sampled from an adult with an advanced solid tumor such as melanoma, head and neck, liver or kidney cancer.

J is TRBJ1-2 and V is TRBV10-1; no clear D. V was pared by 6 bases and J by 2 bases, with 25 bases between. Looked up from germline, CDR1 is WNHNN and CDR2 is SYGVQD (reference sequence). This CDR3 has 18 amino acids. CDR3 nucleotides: TGCGCCAGCAGCACTCCAACAAGTTGGCAGACCAAAAACTATGGCTACACCTTC. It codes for CASSTPTSWQTKNYGYTF.

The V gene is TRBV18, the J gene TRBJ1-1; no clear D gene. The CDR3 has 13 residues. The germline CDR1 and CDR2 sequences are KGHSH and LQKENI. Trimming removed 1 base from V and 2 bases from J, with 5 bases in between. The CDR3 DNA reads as TGTGCCAGCTCACCACACTCCAACACTGAAGCTTTCTTT. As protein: CASSPHSNTEAFF.

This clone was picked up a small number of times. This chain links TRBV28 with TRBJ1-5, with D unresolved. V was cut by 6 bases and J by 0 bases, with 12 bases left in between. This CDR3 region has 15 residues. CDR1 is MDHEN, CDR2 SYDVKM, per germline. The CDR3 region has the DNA TGTGCCAGCAGCCCCGATCAGCATAGCAATCAGCCCCAGCATTTT. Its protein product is CASSPDQHSNQPQHF. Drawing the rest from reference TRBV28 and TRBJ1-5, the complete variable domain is DVKVTQSSRYLVKRTGEKVFLECVQDMDHENMFWYRQDPGLGLRLIYFSYDVKMKEKGDIPEGYSVSREKKERFSLILESASTNQTSMYLCASSPDQHSNQPQHFGDGTRLSIL.

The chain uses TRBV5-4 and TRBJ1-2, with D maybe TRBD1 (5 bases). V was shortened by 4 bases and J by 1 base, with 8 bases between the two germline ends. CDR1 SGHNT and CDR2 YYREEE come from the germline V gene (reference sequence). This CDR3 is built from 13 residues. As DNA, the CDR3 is TGTGCCAGCAGCCTAGGACATAACTATGGCTACACCTTC. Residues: CASSLGHNYGYTF.

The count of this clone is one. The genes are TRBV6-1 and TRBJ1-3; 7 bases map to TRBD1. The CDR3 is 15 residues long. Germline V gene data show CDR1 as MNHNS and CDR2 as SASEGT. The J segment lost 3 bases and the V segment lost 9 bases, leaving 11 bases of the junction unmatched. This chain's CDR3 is CARTTGPGLGNTIYF. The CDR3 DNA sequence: TGTGCCAGAACGACAGGGCCCGGACTTGGAAACACCATATATTTT.

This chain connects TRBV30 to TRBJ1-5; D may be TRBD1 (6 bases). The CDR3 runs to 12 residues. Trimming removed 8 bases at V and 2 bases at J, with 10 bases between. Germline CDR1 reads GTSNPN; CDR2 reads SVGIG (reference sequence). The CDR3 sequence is CAGNRGNQPQHF. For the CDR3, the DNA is TGTGCCGGAAACAGGGGCAATCAGCCCCAGCATTTT.

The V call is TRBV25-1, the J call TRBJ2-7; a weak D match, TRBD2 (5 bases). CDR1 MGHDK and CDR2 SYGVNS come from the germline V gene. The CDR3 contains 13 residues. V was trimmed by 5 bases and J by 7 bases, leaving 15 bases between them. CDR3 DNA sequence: TGTGCCAGCAGTAATCCTGGTCGGGGAGAGCAGTACTTC. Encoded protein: CASSNPGRGEQYF.

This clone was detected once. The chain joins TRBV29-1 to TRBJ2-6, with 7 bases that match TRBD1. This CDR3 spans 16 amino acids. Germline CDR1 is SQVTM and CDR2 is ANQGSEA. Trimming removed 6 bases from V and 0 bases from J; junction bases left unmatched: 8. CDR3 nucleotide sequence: TGCAGCGTCCGGACAGGTTGGGGCTCTGGGGCCAACGTCCTGACTTTC. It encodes CSVRTGWGSGANVLTF. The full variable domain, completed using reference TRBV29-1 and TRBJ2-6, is SAVISQKPSRDICQRGTSLTIQCQVDSQVTMMFWYRQQPGQSLTLIATANQGSEATYESGFVIDKFPISRPNLTFSTLTVSNMSPEDSSIYLCSVRTGWGSGANVLTFGAGSRLTVL.

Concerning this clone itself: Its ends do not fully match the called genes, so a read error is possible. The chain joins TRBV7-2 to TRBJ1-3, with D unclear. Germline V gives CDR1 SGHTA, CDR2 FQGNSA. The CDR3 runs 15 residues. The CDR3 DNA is TGTGTCAGCAGCTTAGATACAAGAGCAGGAAACACCATATATTTT. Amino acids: CVSSLDTRAGNTIYF. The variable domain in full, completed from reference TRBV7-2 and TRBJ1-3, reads GAGVSQSPSNKVTEKGKDVELRCDPISGHTALYWYRQSLGQGLEFLIYFQGNSAPDKSGLPSDRFSAERTGGSVSTLTIQRTQQEDSAVYLCVSSLDTRAGNTIYFGEGSWLTVV.

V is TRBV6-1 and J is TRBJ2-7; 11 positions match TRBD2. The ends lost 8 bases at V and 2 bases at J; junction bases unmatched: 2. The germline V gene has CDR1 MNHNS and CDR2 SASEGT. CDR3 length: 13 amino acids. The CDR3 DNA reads TGTGCCAGCCGGGGACTAGCGGCCTACGAGCAGTACTTC. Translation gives CASRGLAAYEQYF.

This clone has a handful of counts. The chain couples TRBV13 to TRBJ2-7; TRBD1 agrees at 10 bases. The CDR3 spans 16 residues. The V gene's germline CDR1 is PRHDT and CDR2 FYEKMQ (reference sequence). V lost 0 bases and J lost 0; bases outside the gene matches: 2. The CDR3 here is CASSLGTGGRSYEQYF. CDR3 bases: TGTGCCAGCAGCTTAGGGACAGGGGGCCGCTCCTACGAGCAGTACTTC.

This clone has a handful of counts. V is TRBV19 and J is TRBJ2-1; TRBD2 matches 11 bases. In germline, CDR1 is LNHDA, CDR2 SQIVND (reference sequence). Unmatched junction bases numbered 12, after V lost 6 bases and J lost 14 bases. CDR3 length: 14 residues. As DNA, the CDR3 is TGTGCCAGTAGGGAGGGACTAGCGGTCTCAGAGGAGTTCTTC. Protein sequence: CASREGLAVSEEFF.

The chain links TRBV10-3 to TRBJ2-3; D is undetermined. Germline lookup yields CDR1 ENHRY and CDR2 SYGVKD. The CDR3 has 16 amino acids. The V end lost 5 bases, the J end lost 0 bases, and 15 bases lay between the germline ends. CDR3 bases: TGTGCCATCAGTTTAGCAGCATCCGCTAGCACAGATACGCAGTATTTT. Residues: CAISLAASASTDTQYF.

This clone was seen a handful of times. CDR3 residues: CASRLKGGYTF. For the CDR3, the DNA is TGTGCCAGCAGACTGAAGGGGGGCTACACCTTC. This sequence joins TRBV7-9 and TRBJ1-2, with D perhaps matching TRBD1 (5 bases). CDR1 is SEHNR and CDR2 is FQNEAQ in the germline V gene (reference sequence). The CDR3 length is 11 residues. V dropped 6 bases and J dropped 8 bases, with 10 bases sitting between them. Looking up the rest from reference TRBV7-9 and TRBJ1-2 gives the full variable domain: DTGVSQNPRHKITKRGQNVTFRCDPISEHNRLYWYRQTLGQGPEFLTYFQNEAQLEKSRLLSDRFSAERPKGSFSTLEIQRTEQGDSAMYLCASRLKGGYTFGSGTRLTVV.

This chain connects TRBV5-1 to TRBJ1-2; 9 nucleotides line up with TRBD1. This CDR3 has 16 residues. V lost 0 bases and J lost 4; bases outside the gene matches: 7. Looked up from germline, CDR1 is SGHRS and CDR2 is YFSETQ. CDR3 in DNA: TGCGCCAGCAGCTTGGGCCCGCCGGGACAGGGCTATGGCTACACCTTC. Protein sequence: CASSLGPPGQGYGYTF.

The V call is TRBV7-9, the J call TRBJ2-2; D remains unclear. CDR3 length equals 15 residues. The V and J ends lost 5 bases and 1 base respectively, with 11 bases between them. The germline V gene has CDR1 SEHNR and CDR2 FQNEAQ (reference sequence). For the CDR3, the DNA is TGTGCCAGCAGCCCAAGGGTGGGGAACACCGGGGAGCTGTTTTTT. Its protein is CASSPRVGNTGELFF.

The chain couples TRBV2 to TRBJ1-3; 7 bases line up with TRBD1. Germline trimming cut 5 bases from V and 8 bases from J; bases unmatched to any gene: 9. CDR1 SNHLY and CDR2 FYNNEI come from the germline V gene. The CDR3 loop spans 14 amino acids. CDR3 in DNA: TGTGCCAGCAGTATAGGACAGGCCGGGGACACCATATATTTT. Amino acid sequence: CASSIGQAGDTIYF.